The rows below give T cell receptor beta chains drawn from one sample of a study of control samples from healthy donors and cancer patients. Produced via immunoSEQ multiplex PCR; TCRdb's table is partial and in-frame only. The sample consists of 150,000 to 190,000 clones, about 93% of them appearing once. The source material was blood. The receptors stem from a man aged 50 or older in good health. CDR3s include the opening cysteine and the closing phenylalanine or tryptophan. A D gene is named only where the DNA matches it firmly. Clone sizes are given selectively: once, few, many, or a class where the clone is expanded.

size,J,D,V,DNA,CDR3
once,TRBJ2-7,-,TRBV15,TGTGCCACCAGCAGCCAGGACGGGAGCTCCTACGAGCAGTACTTC,CATSSQDGSSYEQYF
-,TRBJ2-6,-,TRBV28,TGTGCCAGCAGTTTTCCGGGGTTCTCTGGGGCCAACGTCCTGACTTTC,CASSFPGFSGANVLTF
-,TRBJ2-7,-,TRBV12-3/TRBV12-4,TGTGCCAGCAGTTTAAACCTTTCCTACGAGCAGTACTTC,CASSLNLSYEQYF
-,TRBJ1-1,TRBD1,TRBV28,TGTGCCAGCAGCCCCGGGACAGGGCATTGGGGGACTGAAGCTTTCTTT,CASSPGTGHWGTEAFF
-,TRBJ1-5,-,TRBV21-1,TGTGCCAGCAGCTCAAAGATAGTCCGGGACAGAAACAATCAGCCCCAGCATTTT,CASSSKIVRDRNNQPQHF
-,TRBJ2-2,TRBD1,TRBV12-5,TGTGCTAGTGGTTTGGGACAGGGGAACACCGGGGAGCTGTTTTTT,CASGLGQGNTGELFF
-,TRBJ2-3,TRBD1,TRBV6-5,TGTGCCAGCAGGACAGGGGGCTCGACAGATACGCAGTATTTT,CASRTGGSTDTQYF
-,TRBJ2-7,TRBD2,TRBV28,TGTGCCAGCAACAGACTAGCGGAAGTGTACGAGCAGTACTTC,CASNRLAEVYEQYF
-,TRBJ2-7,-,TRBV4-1,TGCGCCAGCAGCCAAGGAATGGCAGGGATGACCTACGAGCAGTACTTC,CASSQGMAGMTYEQYF
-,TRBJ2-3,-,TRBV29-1,TGCAGCGTTGGGGGGGCCGCAGATACGCAGTATTTT,CSVGGAADTQYF
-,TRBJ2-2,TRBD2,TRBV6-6,TGTGCCAGCAGTCCGGGGCTAGCGGGGACCGGGGAGCTGTTTTTT,CASSPGLAGTGELFF
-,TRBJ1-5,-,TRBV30,TGTGCCTGGAGTGTTAGGGGATATAGCAATCAGCCCCAGCATTTT,CAWSVRGYSNQPQHF
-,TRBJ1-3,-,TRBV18,TGTGCCAGCTCACCAACAGTTACCTCTGGAAACACCATATATTTT,CASSPTVTSGNTIYF
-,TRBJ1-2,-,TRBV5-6,TGTGCCAGCAGCTTCCGGGCTAACTATGGCTACACCTTC,CASSFRANYGYTF
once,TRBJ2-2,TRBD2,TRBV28,TGTGCCAGCAGTTCGGGACTAGCGGGACCCACCGGGGAGCTGTTTTTT,CASSSGLAGPTGELFF
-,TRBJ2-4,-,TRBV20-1,TGCAGTGCTAGTTTTCAGGGAGCCAAAAACATTCAGTACTTC,CSASFQGAKNIQYF
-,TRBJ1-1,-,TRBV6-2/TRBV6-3,TGTGCCAGCAGTTACAGGGAAGGGAACACTGAAGCTTTCTTT,CASSYREGNTEAFF
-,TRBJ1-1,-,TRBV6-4,TGTGCCAGCAGTGACGGGGCAGGGGACACTGAAGCTTTCTTT,CASSDGAGDTEAFF
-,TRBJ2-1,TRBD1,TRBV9,TGTGCCAGCAGCGACCGGGACAGGTCCTACAATGAGCAGTTCTTC,CASSDRDRSYNEQFF
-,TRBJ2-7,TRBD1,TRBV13,TGTGCCAGCAGCTTAGGGTTGTGGGACAGGGGTACCTACGAGCAGTACTTC,CASSLGLWDRGTYEQYF
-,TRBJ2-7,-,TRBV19,TGTGCCAGTAGTGGCGGGACTCATACCTACGAGCAGTACTTC,CASSGGTHTYEQYF
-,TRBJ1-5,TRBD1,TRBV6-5,TGTGCCAGCACCCTCAGGGGGGGAAGGGAACAGCCCCAGCATTTT,CASTLRGGREQPQHF
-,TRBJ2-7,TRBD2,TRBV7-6,TGTGCCAGCAGCGCGACTAGCGGGAGTGATGTTACGGAGCAGTACTTC,CASSATSGSDVTEQYF
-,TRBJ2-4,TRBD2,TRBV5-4,TGTGCCAGCAGCTTTCGAACTAGCGGGGGAAACATTCAGTACTTC,CASSFRTSGGNIQYF
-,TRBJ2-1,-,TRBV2,TGTGCCAGCAGATTATCCGCAAGCTCCTACAATGAGCAGTTCTTC,CASRLSASSYNEQFF
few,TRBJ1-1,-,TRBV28,TGTGCCAGCAGTTCCCCCTCAGTGAACACTGAAGCTTTCTTT,CASSSPSVNTEAFF
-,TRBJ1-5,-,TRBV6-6,TGTGCCAGCAGTTATACGGGGCACACTCAGCCCCAGCATTTT,CASSYTGHTQPQHF
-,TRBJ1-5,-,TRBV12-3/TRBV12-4,TGTGCCAGCAGGGTGGGTCCCCAGCCCCAGCATTTT,CASRVGPQPQHF
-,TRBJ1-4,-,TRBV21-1,TGTGCCAGCAGCAAAGGTGGGTCCTACCATGAAAAACTGTTTTTT,CASSKGGSYHEKLFF
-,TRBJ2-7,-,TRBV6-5,TGTGCCAGCAGCAATCCTTCAGTGTACGAGCAGTACTTC,CASSNPSVYEQYF
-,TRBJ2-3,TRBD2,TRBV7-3,TGTGCCAGCAGCGGAGGGACTAGCTGGAGCACAGATACGCAGTATTTT,CASSGGTSWSTDTQYF
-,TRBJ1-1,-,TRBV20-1,TGCAGTGCTAGTGAACAGGGAACGGGCACTGAAGCTTTCTTT,CSASEQGTGTEAFF
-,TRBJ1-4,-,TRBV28,TGTGCCAGCAGTTTATCCCCCAGAAGGGGCGAAAAACTGTTTTTT,CASSLSPRRGEKLFF
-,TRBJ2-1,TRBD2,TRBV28,TGTGCCAGCAGTCCTGAGACTAGCGGGAGGGCCTTAGTCAACCATGAGCAGTTCTTC,CASSPETSGRALVNHEQFF
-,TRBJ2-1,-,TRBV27,TGTGCCAGCAGTTTATCTGTGCGGGCCCGTTTGTTCTTC,CASSLSVRARLFF
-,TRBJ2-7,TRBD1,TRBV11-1,TGTGCCAGCAGCTTGGGACAGGTGATCTCCTACGAGCAGTACTTC,CASSLGQVISYEQYF
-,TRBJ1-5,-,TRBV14,TGTGCCAGCAGCCAAGGGGCAGGTAATCAGCCCCAGCATTTT,CASSQGAGNQPQHF
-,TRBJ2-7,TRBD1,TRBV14,TGTGCCAGCAGCCAAGATTTGGGCAGGGGGCAGTCGTACGAGCAGTACTTC,CASSQDLGRGQSYEQYF
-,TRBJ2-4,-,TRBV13,TGTGCCAGCAGCTTCCTAGCCAGACACATTCAGTACTTC,CASSFLARHIQYF
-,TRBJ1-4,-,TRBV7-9,TGTGCCAGCAGCTCTCCTGGAAGACAGCCACTGAATGAAAAACTGTTTTTT,CASSSPGRQPLNEKLFF
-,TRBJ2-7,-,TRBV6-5,TGTGCCAGCAGTTCCCAATACGAGCAGTACTTC,CASSSQYEQYF
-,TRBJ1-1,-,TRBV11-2,TGTGCCAGCAGCTTAGATCGGTTAGGGGAAGCTTTCTTT,CASSLDRLGEAFF
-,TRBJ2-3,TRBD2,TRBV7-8,TGTGCCAGCAGCTTAGGGCGGGAGAGGGGCACAGATACGCAGTATTTT,CASSLGRERGTDTQYF
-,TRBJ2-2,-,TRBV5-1,TGCGCCAGCAGCTTGGACGGGGGGCAGGCCGGGGAGCTGTTTTTT,CASSLDGGQAGELFF
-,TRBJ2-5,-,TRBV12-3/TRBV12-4,TGTGCCAGCAGTTCGGGTTATGAAGAGACCCAGTACTTC,CASSSGYEETQYF
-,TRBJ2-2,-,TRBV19,TGTGCCAGTGCCCCGGATGAACTAGTAGGAACCGGGGAGCTGTTTTTT,CASAPDELVGTGELFF
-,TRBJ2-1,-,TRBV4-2,TGTGCCAGCAGCCAAGATCGGGCGGGATCCTACAATGAGCAGTTCTTC,CASSQDRAGSYNEQFF
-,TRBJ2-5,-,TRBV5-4,TGTGCCAGCAGCTTGAGAGGGGGGGGAGAGACCCAGTACTTC,CASSLRGGGETQYF
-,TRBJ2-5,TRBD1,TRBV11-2,TGTGCCAGCACGCTTAGTACAGGGGGCTGGGAGACCCAGTACTTC,CASTLSTGGWETQYF
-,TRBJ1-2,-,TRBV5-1,TGCGCCAGCAGGGTCGACCGGGGAGTGTTTGGCTACACCTTC,CASRVDRGVFGYTF